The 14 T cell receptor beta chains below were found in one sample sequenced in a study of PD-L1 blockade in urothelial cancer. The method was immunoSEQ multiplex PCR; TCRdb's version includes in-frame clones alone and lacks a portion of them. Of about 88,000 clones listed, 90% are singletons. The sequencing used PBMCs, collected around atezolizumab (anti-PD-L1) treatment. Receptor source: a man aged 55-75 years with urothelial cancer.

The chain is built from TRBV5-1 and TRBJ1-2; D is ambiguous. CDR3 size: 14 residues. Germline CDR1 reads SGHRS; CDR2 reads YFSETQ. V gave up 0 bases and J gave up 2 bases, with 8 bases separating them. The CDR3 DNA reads TGCGCCAGCAGCTTGGACTATAACAACTATGGCTACACCTTC. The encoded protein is CASSLDYNNYGYTF.

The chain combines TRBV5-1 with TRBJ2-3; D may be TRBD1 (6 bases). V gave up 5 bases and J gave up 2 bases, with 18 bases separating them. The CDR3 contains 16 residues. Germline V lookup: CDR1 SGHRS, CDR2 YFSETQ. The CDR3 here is CASRKPTTGITDTQYF. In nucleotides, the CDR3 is TGCGCCAGCAGAAAGCCAACGACAGGAATCACAGATACGCAGTATTTT. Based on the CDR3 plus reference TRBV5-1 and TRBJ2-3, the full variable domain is KAGVTQTPRYLIKTRGQQVTLSCSPISGHRSVSWYQQTPGQGLQFLFEYFSETQRNKGNFPGRFSGRQFSNSRSEMNVSTLELGDSALYLCASRKPTTGITDTQYFGPGTRLTVL.

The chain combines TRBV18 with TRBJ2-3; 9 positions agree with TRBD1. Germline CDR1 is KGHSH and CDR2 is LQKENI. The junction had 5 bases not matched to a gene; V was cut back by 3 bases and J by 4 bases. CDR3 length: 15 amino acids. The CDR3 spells CASSPRQGGPDTQYF. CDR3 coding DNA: TGTGCCAGCTCACCCCGACAGGGGGGGCCAGATACGCAGTATTTT.

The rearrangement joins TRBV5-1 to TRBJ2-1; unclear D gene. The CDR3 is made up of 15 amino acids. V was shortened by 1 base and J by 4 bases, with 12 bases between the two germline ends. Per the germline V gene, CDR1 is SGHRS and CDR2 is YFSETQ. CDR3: CASSLTDRQYNEQFF. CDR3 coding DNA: TGCGCCAGCAGCTTGACAGATAGGCAGTACAATGAGCAGTTCTTC.

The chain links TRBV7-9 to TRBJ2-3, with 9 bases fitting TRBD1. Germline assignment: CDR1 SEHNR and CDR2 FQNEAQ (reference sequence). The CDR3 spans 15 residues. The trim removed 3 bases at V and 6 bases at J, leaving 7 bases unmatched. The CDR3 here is CASSLGTGSGDTQYF. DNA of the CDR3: TGTGCCAGCAGCTTGGGGACAGGGTCAGGCGATACGCAGTATTTT.

The CDR3 spells CASTGVSDTDTQYF. CDR3 DNA sequence: TGCGCCAGCACGGGGGTCTCGGATACAGATACGCAGTATTTT. This rearrangement joins TRBV10-2 to TRBJ2-3; D perhaps matches TRBD2 (6 bases). The germline V gene encodes CDR1 WSHSY and CDR2 SAAADI. The V and J ends lost 7 bases and 3 bases respectively, with 14 bases between them. The CDR3 is 14 residues long.

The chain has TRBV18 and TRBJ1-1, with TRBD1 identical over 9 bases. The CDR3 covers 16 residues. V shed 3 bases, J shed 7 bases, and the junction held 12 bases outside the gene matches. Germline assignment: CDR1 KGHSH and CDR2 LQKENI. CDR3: CASSPGQGGTGSEAFF. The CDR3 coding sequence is TGTGCCAGCTCACCGGGCCAGGGGGGGACAGGGAGTGAAGCTTTCTTT.

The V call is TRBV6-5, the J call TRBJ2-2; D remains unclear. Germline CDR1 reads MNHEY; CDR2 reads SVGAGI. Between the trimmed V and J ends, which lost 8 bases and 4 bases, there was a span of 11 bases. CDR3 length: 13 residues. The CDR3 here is CASLVPGTGELFF. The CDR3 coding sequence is TGTGCCAGCCTCGTCCCGGGCACCGGGGAGCTGTTTTTT.

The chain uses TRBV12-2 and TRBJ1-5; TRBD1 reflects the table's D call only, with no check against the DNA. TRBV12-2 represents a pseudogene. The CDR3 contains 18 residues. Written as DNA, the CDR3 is TGTGCAAGTCGCTTTAGACAGTTTGAGGGGACAGCAAATCAGCCCCAGCATTTT. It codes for CASRFRQFEGTANQPQHF.

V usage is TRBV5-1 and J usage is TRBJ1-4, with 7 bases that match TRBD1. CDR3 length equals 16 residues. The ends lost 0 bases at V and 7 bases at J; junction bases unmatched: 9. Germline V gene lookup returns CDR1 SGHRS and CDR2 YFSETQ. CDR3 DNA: TGCGCCAGCAGCTTGGATCCCACAGGGGCTAGTGAAAAACTGTTTTTT. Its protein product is CASSLDPTGASEKLFF. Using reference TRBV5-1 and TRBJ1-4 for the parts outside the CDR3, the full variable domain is KAGVTQTPRYLIKTRGQQVTLSCSPISGHRSVSWYQQTPGQGLQFLFEYFSETQRNKGNFPGRFSGRQFSNSRSEMNVSTLELGDSALYLCASSLDPTGASEKLFFGSGTQLSVL.

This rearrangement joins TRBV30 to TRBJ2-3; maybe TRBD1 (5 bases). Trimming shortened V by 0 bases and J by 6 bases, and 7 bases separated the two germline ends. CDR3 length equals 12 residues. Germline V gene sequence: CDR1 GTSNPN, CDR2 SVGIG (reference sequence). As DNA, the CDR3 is TGTGCCTGGAGTGTAGGGGTGGATACGCAGTATTTT. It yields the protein CAWSVGVDTQYF.

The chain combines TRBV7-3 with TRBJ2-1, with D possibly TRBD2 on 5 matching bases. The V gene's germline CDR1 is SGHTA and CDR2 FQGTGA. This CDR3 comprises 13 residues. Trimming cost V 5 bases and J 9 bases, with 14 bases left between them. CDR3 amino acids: CASSPGIGLEQFF. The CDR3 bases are TGTGCCAGCAGCCCCGGGATAGGCCTTGAGCAGTTCTTC. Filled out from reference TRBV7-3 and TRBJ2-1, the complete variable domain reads GAGVSQTPSNKVTEKGKYVELRCDPISGHTALYWYRQSLGQGPEFLIYFQGTGAADDSGLPNDRFFAVRPEGSVSTLKIQRTERGDSAVYLCASSPGIGLEQFFGPGTRLTVL.

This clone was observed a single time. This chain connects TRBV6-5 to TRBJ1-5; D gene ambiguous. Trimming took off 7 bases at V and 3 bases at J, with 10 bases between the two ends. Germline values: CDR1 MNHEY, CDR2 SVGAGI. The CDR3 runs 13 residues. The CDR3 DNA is TGTGCCAGCAAAGGAGGGATCAATCAGCCCCAGCATTTT. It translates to CASKGGINQPQHF.

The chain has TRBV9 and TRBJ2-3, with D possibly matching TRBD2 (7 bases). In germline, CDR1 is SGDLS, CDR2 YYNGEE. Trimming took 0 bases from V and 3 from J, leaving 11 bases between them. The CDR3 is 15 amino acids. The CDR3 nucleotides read TGTGCCAGCAGCGTAGAAGGGGGGGAAACAGATACGCAGTATTTT. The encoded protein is CASSVEGGETDTQYF.